This T cell receptor (beta chain) was captured by sequencing in a study of CD8 T cells in ankylosing spondylitis. Notes on the study in general: Disease-linked clones had a CD8+ phenotype and relatively low frequency in peripheral blood. Seven to nine highly homologous variants formed a TCR beta motif that appeared characteristic of ankylosing spondylitis blood.

Trimming removed 0 bases at V and 3 bases at J, with 18 bases between. CDR3 length equals 16 residues. Per the germline V gene, CDR1 is DFQATT and CDR2 is SNEGSKA (reference sequence). This clonotype appeared a few times. Its antigen is not identified. TCRdb analysed the 5' RACE reads with MiXCR anew, one entry per CDR3 protein. The table records approximately 540,000 distinct CDR3 sequences, roughly 12% of them present only once. What was sequenced was blood, either unsorted or a sorted T cell fraction (not recorded which). The clonotype was recovered from a male donor with ankylosing spondylitis. V is TRBV20-1 and J is TRBJ2-7; D may be TRBD2 (5 bases). DNA of the CDR3: TGCAGTGCTAGAGATATACCGGCTCCGGGGAACTACGAGCAGTACTTC. Its translation is CSARDIPAPGNYEQYF.